This TCR beta chain was found in a study of OX40 agonist ivuxolimab in advanced cancers. Here immunoSEQ multiplex PCR was the method, and the copy in TCRdb shows in-frame clones only, minus some. In the table there are around 68,000 clones, roughly 90% of which are singletons. This TCR was sampled from an adult with an advanced solid tumor such as melanoma, head and neck, liver or kidney cancer. The sequencing used CD4+ or CD8+ T cells sorted from blood, collected in a trial of the OX40 agonist ivuxolimab.

CDR3 DNA sequence: TGTGCCAGTCAAATGGTAACTGAAGCTTTCTTT. Protein product: CASQMVTEAFF. The chain joins TRBV6-1 to TRBJ1-1; D ambiguous. The CDR3 sequence is 11 residues long. Germline CDR1 and CDR2: MNHNS and SASEGT. V dropped 9 bases and J dropped 5 bases, with 10 bases sitting between them.